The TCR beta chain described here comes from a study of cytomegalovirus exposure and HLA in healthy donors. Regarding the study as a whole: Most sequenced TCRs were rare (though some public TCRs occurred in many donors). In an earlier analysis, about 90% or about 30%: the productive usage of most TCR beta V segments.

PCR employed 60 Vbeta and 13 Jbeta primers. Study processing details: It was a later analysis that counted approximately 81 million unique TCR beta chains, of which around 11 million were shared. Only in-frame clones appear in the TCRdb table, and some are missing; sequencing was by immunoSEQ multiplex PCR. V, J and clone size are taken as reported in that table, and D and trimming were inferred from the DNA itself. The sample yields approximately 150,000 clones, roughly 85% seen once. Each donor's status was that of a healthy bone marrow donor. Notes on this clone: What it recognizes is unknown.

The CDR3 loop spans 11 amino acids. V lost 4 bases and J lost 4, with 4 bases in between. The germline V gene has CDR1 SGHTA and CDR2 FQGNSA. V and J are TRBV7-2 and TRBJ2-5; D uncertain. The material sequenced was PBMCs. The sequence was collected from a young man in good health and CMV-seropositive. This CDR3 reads CASSSSETQYF. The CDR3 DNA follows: TGTGCCAGCAGCTCTTCAGAGACCCAGTACTTC.